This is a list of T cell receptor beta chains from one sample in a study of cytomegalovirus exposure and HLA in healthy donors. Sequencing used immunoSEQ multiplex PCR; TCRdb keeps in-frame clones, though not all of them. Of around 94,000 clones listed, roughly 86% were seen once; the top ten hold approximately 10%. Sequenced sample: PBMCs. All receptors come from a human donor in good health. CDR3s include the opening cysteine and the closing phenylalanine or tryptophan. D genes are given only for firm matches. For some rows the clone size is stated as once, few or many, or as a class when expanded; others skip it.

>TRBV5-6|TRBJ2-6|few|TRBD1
TGTGCCAGCAGCTTTATTTCAGGGGGAAACTCTGGGGCCAACGTCCTGACTTTC
CASSFISGGNSGANVLTF
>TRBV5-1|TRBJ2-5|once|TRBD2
TGCGCCAGCAGCCCCACGGGGGGGGAAGAGACCCAGTACTTC
CASSPTGGEETQYF
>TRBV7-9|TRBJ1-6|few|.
TGTGCCAGCAGCCCCGGGCTAGCATTCGGTTCACCCCTCCACTTT
CASSPGLAFGSPLHF
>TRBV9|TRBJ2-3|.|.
TGTGCCAGCAGCGTAGTCCATGAGGCAGATACGCAGTATTTT
CASSVVHEADTQYF
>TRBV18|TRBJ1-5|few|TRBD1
TGTGCCAGCTCACGGGACAGCCTCAATCAGCCCCAGCATTTT
CASSRDSLNQPQHF
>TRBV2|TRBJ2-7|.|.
TGTGCCAGCAGCGAAATCGGGGCCTACGAGCAGTACTTC
CASSEIGAYEQYF
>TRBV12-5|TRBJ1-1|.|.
TGTGCTAGTGGTTTCCCCCACAGACCGAACACTGAAGCTTTCTTT
CASGFPHRPNTEAFF
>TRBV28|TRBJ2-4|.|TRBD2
TGTGCCAGCAGTTTGGGAGGGTTTCTAGCCAAAAACATTCAGTACTTC
CASSLGGFLAKNIQYF
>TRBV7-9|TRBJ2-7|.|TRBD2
TGTGCCAGCAGAGCCGCGACGGGAGGGGAGCAGTACTTC
CASRAATGGEQYF
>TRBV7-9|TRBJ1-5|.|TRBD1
TGTGCCAGCAGCCCACAGGGGGGGCTCCATCAGCCCCAGCATTTT
CASSPQGGLHQPQHF
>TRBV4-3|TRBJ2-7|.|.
TGCGCCAGCAGCCAAGCGGGGTTAGGTTACGAGCAGTACTTC
CASSQAGLGYEQYF
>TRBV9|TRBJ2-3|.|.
TGTGCCAGCAGCGTAGTTCGAGCAACTAGGGATACGCAGTATTTT
CASSVVRATRDTQYF
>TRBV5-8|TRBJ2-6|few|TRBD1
TGTGCCAGCAGCTCGGGACAGGGGGCCTCTGGGGCCAACGTCCTGACTTTC
CASSSGQGASGANVLTF